The clone carrying this T cell receptor (beta chain) appeared a few times. The antigen remains undetermined. At one boundary the junction diverges from the germline segment, which might be a read error. The data stem from a study of T-cell memory formation after mild COVID-19. Looking at the study overall: Largely donor-specific TCR clusters were found. Findings and limits, study-wide: Contracting CD4+ clones sat mainly in CM and EM; CD8+ in EMRA. Proof of SARS-CoV-2 specificity was absent for the second-wave clones that crested on day 37.

MiXCR, applied by TCRdb to the 5' RACE reads, yields one record per CDR3 protein. The sample has more than 250,000 distinct CDR3 sequences; over 15% are singletons. The receptor comes from a man aged 18 to 29 who had mild COVID-19 (a few samples of this study predate the infection). Cell type and time point are not known. Sequenced input: PBMCs or a T cell subset sorted from them (not recorded which).

CDR3 bases: TGTGCCAGCAGGCCTCCTACCGGGACGGACGAGCAGTGCTTC. It yields the protein CASRPPTGTDEQCF. V usage is TRBV6-2 or TRBV6-3 and J usage is TRBJ2-7, with D possibly called TRBD1 or TRBD2 (5 bases each). The germline V gene has CDR1 MNHEY and CDR2 SVGEGT. CDR3 length: 14 amino acids.